Here is one TCR beta chain with its context. The DNA is left out, because the CDR3 cannot be placed on it with certainty; the CDR3 is given as TCRdb lists it. The data belong to a study of CD8+ T cells in alopecia areata. Study-level information: After 6 to 18 months of tofacitinib, follow-up continued 6 months off drug.

Reverse transcribed after extraction, RNA yielded cDNA as the sequencing template. Assay used: immunoSEQ multiplex PCR; TCRdb lists only in-frame clones, some missing. The sample consists of about 91,000 clones, less than 50% of them appearing once. Germline lookup yields CDR1 GTSNPN and CDR2 SVGIG (reference sequence). The CDR3 sequence runs 12 residues, both termini included. This chain joins TRBV30 and TRBJ1-2; the table's D call, TRBD1, has no DNA check behind it. Sequencing was performed on CD4+ T cells sorted from blood. This clonotype originated in a human donor with alopecia areata. CDR3 in amino acids: CAWSVRVGAGTF.